This T cell receptor beta chain was captured by sequencing in a study of blood T cell repertoires in COVID-19 (dated by TCRdb to about 2020). Looking at the study overall: Samples from collaborators originated in the United States, Italy and Spain and spanned both the acute and convalescent phases of COVID-19. The material from the prospective study consisted of cDNA or gDNA derived from T cells, B-cell-depleted T cells, or PBMCs. The dataset comprised deeply sampled blood TCRbeta repertoires from subjects exposed to, actively infected with, or recovered from COVID-19. The repertoires were made available in a free public database intended to serve as a resource for research on the immune response to SARS-CoV-2. Samples came from the ongoing ImmuneRACE study (first 160 participants) plus 1,254 subjects from 6 global collaborators. A de-identified subject ID, COVID-19 status, age in years and sex were almost always included in the sample metadata. HLA class I and class II types, where available, came from metadata supplied by the sample provider rather than from assay-based typing. Summary of the overall study and its limitations: How much clinical and demographic metadata was included differed by source and by participant, and the metadata was provided uncurated.

Participants in the prospective study were enrolled through a virtual design, were aged roughly 18 to 100 years, and lived in approximately 25 United States geographic areas. To assign participants to cohorts, the prospective study relied on clinical history that participants themselves reported in a screening survey and a study questionnaire. ImmuneRACE Cohort 3 recovered participants were defined by two consecutive negative NP/OP PCR tests, healthcare professional clearance, or symptom resolution. Mobile phlebotomists in the prospective study collected whole blood, serum and a nasopharyngeal or oropharyngeal swab from every participant. Additional blood draws and questionnaires over an approximately two-month period could optionally be provided by prospective study participants. Before DNA extraction, blood samples from the prospective study were shipped at room temperature or frozen. With regard to this clone: The antigen this receptor binds is unknown. No much larger clone is present one base from it, and per-base qualities are unavailable.

TCRbeta CDR3 regions were amplified from genomic DNA by means of the immunoSEQ Assay, a bias-controlled multiplex PCR. Turning to the authors' computational methods: Within the assay, amplification of reference gene primers was used to estimate how many nucleated cells each sample contained. To quantify the absolute abundance of each unique TCRbeta CDR3 rearrangement, sequence reads were collapsed and filtered. For each sample, productive Simpson clonality was calculated by taking the square root of Simpson's diversity index across productive rearrangements. TCRdb obtained this table from immuneACCESS and retained in-frame rearrangements with V and J assigned. These tables miss some clones; where compared with another copy, unresolved V genes account for less than half of the shortfall, and the remainder is unexplained. Clone size and V and J calls were adopted from that table, with D and trimming inferred from the DNA. In all, the sample holds a few hundred thousand clones, and under 95% of those were seen once. Approximately 17% of the sample is held by the ten biggest clonotypes.

Trimming costs V 4 bases and J 7 bases, and their ends lie 13 bases apart. Counted from cysteine to phenylalanine, this CDR3 has 13 amino acids. Only CDR3 DNA remains: 39 bases, in frame from the first base. The germline V gene yields MDHEN for CDR1 and SYDVKM for CDR2. The sequencing input was PBMCs or T cells enriched from blood (not recorded which). Here the chain combines TRBV28 and TRBJ1-1; no confident D gene assignment can be made. This TCR derives from a woman aged 25 to 45 who had recovered from COVID-19. The CDR3 amino acid sequence is: CASSSLEGGEAFF. The nucleotides are TGTGCCAGCAGTTCCCTGGAGGGCGGTGAAGCTTTCTTT.